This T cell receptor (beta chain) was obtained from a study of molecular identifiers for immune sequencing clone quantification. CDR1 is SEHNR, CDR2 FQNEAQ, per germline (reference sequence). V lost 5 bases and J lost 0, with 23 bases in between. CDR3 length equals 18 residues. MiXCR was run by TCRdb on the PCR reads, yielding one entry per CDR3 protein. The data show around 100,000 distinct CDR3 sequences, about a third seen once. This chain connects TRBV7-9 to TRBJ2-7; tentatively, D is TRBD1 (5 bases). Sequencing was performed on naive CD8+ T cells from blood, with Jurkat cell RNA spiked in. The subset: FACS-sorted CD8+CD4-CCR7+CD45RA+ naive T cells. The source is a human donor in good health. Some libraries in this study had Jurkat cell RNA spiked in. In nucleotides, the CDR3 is TGTGCCAGCAGCCCGCCGTTGGGGCTACAGGAGAGCTCCTACGAGCAGTACTTC. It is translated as CASSPPLGLQESSYEQYF.